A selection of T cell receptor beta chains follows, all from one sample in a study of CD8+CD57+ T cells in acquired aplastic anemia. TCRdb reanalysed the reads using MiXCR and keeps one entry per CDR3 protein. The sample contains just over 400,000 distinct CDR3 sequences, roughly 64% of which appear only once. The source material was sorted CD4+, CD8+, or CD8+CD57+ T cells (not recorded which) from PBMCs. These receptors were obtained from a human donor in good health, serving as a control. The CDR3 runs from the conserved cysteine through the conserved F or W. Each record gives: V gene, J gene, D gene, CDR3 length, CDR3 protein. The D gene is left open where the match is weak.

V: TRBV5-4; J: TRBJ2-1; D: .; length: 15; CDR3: CASSPTTRLYNEQFF
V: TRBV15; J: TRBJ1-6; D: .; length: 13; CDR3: CATSTLIYAPLHF
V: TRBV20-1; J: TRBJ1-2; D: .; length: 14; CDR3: CSARRDSPRDGYTF
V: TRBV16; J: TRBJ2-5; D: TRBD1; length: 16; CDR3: CASSQTGGVSAETQYF
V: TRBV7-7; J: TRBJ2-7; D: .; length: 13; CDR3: CASSLALTAEQYF
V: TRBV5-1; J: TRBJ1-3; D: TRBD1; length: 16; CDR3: CASSTGTGGVGNTIYF
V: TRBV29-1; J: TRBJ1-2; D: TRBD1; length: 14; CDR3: CSVAPTGAGYGYTF
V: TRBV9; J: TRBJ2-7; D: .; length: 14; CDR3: CASRPLLGVTKQYF
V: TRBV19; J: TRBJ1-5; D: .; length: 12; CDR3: CAISHIRQPQHF
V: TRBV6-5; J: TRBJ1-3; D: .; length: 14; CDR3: CASMGPSSGNTIYF
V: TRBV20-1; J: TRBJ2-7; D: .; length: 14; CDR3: CSAIPGWESNEQYF
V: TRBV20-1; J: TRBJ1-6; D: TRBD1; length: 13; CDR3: CSAPGQGDSPLHF
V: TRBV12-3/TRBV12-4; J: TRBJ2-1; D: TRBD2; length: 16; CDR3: CASSRISGGSTDTQFF
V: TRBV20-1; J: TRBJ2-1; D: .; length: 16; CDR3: CSATDGAGARYNEQFF
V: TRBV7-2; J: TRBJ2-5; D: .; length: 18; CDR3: CASSLAGQPNYEQETQYF
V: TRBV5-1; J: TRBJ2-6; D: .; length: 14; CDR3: CASSLGQGANVLTF
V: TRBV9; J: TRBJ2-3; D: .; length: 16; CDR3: CASSVGGRGGTDTQYF
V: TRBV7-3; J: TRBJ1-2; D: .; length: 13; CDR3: CASSRTGNYGYTF
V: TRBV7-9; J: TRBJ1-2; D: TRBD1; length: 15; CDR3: CASSLDRGPNYGYTF
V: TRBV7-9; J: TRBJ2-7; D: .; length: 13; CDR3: CASSLGPNYEQYF
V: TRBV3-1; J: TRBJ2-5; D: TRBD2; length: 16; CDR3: CASSQDLAGGLKTQYF
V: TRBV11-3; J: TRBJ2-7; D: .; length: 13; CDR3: CASSAQPGYEQYF
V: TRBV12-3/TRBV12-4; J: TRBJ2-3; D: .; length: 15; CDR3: CASTGKGQHTDTQYF
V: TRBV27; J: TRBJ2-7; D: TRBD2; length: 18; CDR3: CASRIRLAGGPYPYEQYF
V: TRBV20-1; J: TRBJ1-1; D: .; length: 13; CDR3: CSARVRGNTEAFF
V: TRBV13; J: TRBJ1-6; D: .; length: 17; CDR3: CASSLEDGSSYNSPLHF
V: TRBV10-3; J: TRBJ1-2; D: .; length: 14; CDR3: CAIGESLAGDGNTF
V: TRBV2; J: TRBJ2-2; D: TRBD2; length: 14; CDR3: CASRLLAVTGEVFF
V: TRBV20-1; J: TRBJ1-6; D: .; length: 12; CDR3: CSAREANAQFHF